This T cell receptor beta chain was sequenced for a study of vaccination and CD4 T cells after COVID-19. CDR1 is ENHRY, CDR2 SYGVKD, per germline. This CDR3 region has 13 residues. V lost 10 bases, J lost 9 bases, and 9 bases stayed unmatched. To note about this clonotype: Its target is not known.

Whole-study findings and limits: A nonsignificant rise from approximately 21 to 40 was seen in the median number of SARS-CoV-2-reactive clonotypes.

Treatment given: approximately 11-day PBMC culture with coronavirus spike peptide pools or control peptides (ViraFEST assay). Cultured CD4+ T-cell DNA underwent Oncomine TCR Beta short-read sequencing. One entry per CDR3 protein results from TCRdb running MiXCR on the PCR reads. The table includes under 10,000 distinct CDR3 sequences, more than 50% detected once. The specimen was CD4+ T cells from blood, cultured in vitro. The J gene is TRBJ1-6, the V gene TRBV10-3, with 7 bases matching TRBD1. The sequence was obtained from a human donor who had recovered from COVID-19. The chain's CDR3 is CATGTEGVSPLHF. The CDR3 coding sequence is TGTGCCACCGGGACAGAAGGAGTTTCACCCCTCCACTTT.